Listed below are T cell receptor beta chains from one sample, sequenced in a study of blood T cell repertoires in COVID-19. Repertoires were generated with immunoSEQ multiplex PCR, while TCRdb's copy carries only in-frame clones and drops some. The repertoire holds some 13,000 clones, with 65% to 90% as singletons. Sequenced: peripheral blood. The origin of the receptors is a middle-aged man with active or convalescent COVID-19. The conserved cysteine and the conserved F or W are not part of the CDR3 here.

>TRBV7-2
ASSSPDNREGYT
>TRBV18
ASSPSTGQGRGTEAF
>TRBV28
ASSSSGFDT
>TRBV27
ASTPGGRYGISATEAF
>TRBV25-1
ASSEQGSFITNEKLF
>TRBV27
AKDLSQGLAKLYEQY
>TRBV6-5
ASSYGHSPLH
>TRBV7-8
ASSRGVGLAPSSYNEQF
>TRBV11-3
ASSPTGPDGYT
>TRBV4-1
ASSQDRGQSQH
>TRBV5-6
ASASGTGTYEQY
>TRBV3-1/TRBV3-2
ASSLTSSGSTDTQY
>TRBV2
ASSYRRGGGYEQY
>TRBV5-1
ASSLAGVVEEQF
>TRBV5-1
ASSLASDTQY
>TRBV11-2
ASSPQTSGGIYEQY
>TRBV27
ASSPRGGITTEAF
>TRBV7-2
ASSLATGAYEQY
>TRBV6-4
ASSDSGQGTNQPQH
>TRBV24-1
ATSVWGQFSNQPQH
>TRBV3-1/TRBV3-2
ASSQGLLNSPLH
>TRBV7-3
ASSLDGGAWGEQF
>TRBV4-1
ASSQTGDQGFEKLF
>TRBV5-1
ASSPRPVGTTNTGELF
>TRBV12-5
ASGLDRGNEQF
>TRBV6-2/TRBV6-3
ASSALLGNEQF
>TRBV6-2/TRBV6-3
ASSYSRVGGQY